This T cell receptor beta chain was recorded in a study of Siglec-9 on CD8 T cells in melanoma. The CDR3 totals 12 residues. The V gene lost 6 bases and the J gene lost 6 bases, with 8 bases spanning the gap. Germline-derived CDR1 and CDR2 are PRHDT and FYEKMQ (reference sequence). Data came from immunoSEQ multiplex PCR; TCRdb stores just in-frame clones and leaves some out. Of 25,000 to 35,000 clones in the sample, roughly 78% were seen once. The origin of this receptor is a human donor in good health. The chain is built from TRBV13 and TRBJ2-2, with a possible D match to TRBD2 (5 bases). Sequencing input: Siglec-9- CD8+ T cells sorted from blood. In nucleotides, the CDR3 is TGTGCCAGCAGAGGAGGCGCCGGGGAGCTGTTTTTT. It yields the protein CASRGGAGELFF. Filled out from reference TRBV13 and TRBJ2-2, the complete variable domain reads AAGVIQSPRHLIKEKRETATLKCYPIPRHDTVYWYQQGPGQDPQFLISFYEKMQSDKGSIPDRFSAQQFSDYHSELNMSSLELGDSALYFCASRGGAGELFFGEGSRLTVL.